The source of this T cell receptor (beta chain) is a study of CXCR3-negative and CXCR3-positive naive CD8 T cells (dated by TCRdb to the late 2010s). For the wider study: In total, roughly 150 million TRB reads were obtained, or roughly 1.5 +/- 0.3 million reads per library. Diversity and physicochemical repertoire analyses were performed on 11 donors pooled from two independent experiments. Naive subsets from 5 or 6 donors and memory cells from 3 donors were included in the TRBV-TRBJ cluster analysis. The full study reports these points: Freshly isolated PBMCs were used for most assays because CXCR3 expression went down partially after cryopreservation. Comparably high repertoire diversity was found in both naive subsets, whereas much lower repertoire diversity was found in memory CD8+ T cells. Because surface CD5, which is linked to self-reactivity in mice, was comparable between the naive subsets, TCR interaction strength was also inferred from TRB CDR3 physicochemical properties. Similar TRBV-TRBJ usage was shown by naive CXCR3-negative and CXCR3-positive cells from the same donor, whereas distinct patterns were shown by memory cells. Compared with CXCR3-negative naive cells, CXCR3-positive naive cells had TRB CDR3s with higher hydrophobicity (lower Kidera factor 4), lower energy, and higher strength and volume indices.

The CDR1 and CDR2 encoded by the germline V gene are MNHEY and SVGAGI. The CDR3 spans 15 residues, from the cysteine through the phenylalanine. The protein alone is recorded here. These reads were obtained on a NextSeq 550. The Human TCR Profiling Kit (MiLaboratory) was used to make UMI-labeled 5' RACE TRB cDNA libraries. cDNA synthesis used the entire amount of extracted RNA, and PCR amplification then used the entire amount of cDNA produced. Libraries were prepared in parallel with an identical number of PCR cycles. Under the source paper's analysis protocol: MIGEC and MiXCR extracted about 53,000 +/- 10,000 unique UMI-labeled TRB cDNA molecules per library, requiring at least two reads per UMI. Each library averaged around 40,000 +/- 10,000 functional in-frame TRB CDR3 nucleotide clonotypes without stop codons. After downsampling to 5000 UMI-labeled TRB molecules per sample, diversity metrics such as normalized Shannon-Wiener and Chao1 were calculated in VDJtools. For the central five CDR3 residues, VDJtools calculated physicochemical properties weighted by clonotype size, namely interaction energy, strength, volume and Kidera factor 4. TCRdb reanalyzed the reads, keeping one entry per CDR3 protein sequence and omitting DNA. TCRdb's processing, not the study's, gives the V and J calls here. The table of this sample itemizes around 110,000 distinct CDR3 sequences. Jointly, the top ten make up over 0.35% of the sample.

Each CD8+ T cell subset was flow-sorted in triplicate, with roughly 330,000 cells per subset placed directly into RLT lysis buffer. To exclude memory contaminants, naive CD8+ T cells were stringently defined as CD45RO-CCR7+CD27+CD95-. Peripheral blood mononuclear cells were isolated from buffy coats by standard density gradient centrifugation. Naive CXCR3-negative and CXCR3-positive CD8+ T cells were flow-sorted on a FACSAria III. Total RNA was extracted from sorted cells with an RNeasy Mini Kit. As concerns this clonotype: Its antigen is unknown.

Sequencing was done on a sample of naive CXCR3+ CD8+ T cells from blood. The cell subset or site label of this sample denotes: CD45RO-CCR7+CD27+CD95- naive CD8+ T cells expressing CXCR3 (TNR3+). This sequence uses TRBV6-5 and TRBJ2-7; as DNA is missing, the TRBD1 call by TCRdb cannot be tested. This sequence was found in a human donor in good health. Some clones in this sample may be carry-over from other donors' samples. The CDR3 reads CASSLWTGAYYEQYF.